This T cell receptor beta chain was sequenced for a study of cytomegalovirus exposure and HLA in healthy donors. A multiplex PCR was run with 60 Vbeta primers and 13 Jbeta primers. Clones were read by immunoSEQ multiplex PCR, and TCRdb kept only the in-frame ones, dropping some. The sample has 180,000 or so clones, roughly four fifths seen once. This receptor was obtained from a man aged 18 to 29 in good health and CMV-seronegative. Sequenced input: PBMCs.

CDR3 sequence reads: CASSIDIYGYTF. In DNA, the CDR3 is TGTGCCAGCAGCATCGACATTTATGGCTACACCTTC. The genes are TRBV7-8 and TRBJ1-2; no clear D. This CDR3 spans 12 amino acids. CDR1 and CDR2 (germline): SGHVS, FQNEAQ. Trimming cost V 5 bases and J 5 bases, with 9 bases left between them.